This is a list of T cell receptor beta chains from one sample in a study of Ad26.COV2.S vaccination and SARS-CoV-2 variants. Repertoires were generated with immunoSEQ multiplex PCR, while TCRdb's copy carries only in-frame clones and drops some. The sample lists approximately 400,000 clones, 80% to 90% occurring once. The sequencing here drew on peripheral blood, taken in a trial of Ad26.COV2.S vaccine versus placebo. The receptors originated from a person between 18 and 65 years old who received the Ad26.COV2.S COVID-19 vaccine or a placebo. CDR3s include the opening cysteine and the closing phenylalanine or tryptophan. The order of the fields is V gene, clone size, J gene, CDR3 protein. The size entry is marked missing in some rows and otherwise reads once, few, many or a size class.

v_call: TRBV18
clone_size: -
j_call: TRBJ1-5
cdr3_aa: CASSEGNQPQHF

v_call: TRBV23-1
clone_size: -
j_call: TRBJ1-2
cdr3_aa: CASSHPGTANYGYTF

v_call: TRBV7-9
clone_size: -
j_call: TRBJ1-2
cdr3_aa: CASSLALTPWGYTF

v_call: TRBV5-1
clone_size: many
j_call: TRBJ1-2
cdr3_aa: CASSSGTQRDHGYTF

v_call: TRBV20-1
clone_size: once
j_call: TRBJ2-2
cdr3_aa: CSASIGTGFDRELFF

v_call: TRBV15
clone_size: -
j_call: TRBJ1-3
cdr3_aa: CATEQGASGNTIYF

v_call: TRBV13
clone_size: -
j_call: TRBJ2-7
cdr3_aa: CASSSSGGLVEQYF

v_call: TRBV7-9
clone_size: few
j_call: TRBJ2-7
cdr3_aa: CASSLLIREQYF

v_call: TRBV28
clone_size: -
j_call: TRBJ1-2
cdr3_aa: CASSLSSGIPYGYTF

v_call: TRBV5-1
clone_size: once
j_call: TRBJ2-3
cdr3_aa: CASSLLGTAKRGTQYF

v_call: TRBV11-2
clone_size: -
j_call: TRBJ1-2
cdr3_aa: CASSLGQGGYTF

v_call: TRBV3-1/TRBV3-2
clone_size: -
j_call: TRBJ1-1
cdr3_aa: CASSRQIRWMNTEAFF

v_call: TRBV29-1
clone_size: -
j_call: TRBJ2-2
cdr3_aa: CSVGRGGELFF

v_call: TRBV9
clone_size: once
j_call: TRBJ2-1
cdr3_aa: CASSVTAGAVNEQFF

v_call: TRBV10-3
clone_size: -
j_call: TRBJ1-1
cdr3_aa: CAIRRSSEAFF

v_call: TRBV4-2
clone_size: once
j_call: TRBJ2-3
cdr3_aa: CASSQDVRAGVTDTQYF

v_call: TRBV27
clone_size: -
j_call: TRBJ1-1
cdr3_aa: CASRPTGSPEAFF

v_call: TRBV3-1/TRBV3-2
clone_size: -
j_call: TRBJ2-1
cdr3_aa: CASSQDGFLVGNEQFF

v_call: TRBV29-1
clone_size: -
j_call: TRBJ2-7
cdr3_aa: CSVGPPGGSYEQYF

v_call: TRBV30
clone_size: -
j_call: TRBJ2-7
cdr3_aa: CAWSAGLAGTGGYEQYF

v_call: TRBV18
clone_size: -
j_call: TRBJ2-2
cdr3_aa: CASSPRWSGGSSNTGELFF

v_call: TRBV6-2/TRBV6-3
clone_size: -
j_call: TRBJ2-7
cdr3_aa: CASSQSKQYF

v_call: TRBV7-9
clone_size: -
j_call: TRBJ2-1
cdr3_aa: CASSLAQAGRFF

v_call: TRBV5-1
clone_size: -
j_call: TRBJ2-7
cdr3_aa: CASSPGTNSYEQYF

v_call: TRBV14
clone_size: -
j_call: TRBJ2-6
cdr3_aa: CASSQGWPLTGANVLTF

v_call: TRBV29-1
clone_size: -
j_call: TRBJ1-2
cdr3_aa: CSASPGQGGYTF

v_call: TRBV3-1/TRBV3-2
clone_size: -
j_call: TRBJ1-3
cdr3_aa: CASSQVGNTIYF

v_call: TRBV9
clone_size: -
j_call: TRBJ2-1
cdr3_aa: CASSVEMGNNEQFF

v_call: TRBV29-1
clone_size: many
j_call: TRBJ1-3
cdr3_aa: CSVERAPTIYF

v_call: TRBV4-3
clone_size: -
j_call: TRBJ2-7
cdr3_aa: CASSQVHRVAEQYF

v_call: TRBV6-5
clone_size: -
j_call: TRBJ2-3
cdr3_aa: CASEGGGAGDTQYF

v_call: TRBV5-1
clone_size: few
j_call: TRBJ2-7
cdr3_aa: CASSLDGDRAGQYF

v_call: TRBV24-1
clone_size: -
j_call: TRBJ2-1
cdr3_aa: CATSDPLGGDEQFF

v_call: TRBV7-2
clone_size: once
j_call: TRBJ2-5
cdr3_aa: CASSLIALAETQYF

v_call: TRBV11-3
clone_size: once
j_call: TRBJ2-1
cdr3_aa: CASSSRVWAGRYNEQFF

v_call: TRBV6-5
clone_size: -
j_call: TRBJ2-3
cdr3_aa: CASSGRAEDTQYF

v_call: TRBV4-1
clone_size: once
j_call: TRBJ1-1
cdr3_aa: CASSLLKTGHTEAFF

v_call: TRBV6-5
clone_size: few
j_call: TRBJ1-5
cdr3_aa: CASSYAVGDQPQHF

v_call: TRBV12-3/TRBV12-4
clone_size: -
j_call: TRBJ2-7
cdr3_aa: CASSFGTYEQYF

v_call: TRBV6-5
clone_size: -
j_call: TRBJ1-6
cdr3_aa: CASRAYSNSPLHF

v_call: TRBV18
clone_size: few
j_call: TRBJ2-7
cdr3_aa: CASSPLRDGLNEQYF

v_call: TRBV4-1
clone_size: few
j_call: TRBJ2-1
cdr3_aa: CASSQVQGGLYNEQFF

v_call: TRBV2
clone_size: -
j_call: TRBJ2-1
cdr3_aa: CASNKGLAGVYNEQFF

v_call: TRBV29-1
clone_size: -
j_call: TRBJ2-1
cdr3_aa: CSVLRAGTGDNEQFF

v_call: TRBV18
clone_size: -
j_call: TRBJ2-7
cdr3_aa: CASLGQGAYEQYF

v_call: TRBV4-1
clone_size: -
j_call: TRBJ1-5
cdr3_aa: CASIRKRRDSPRAYSNQPQHF

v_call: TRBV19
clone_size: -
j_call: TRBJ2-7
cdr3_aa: CASSSGLAGNYEQYF

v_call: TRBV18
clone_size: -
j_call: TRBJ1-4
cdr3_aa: CASSPLQKSEKLFF

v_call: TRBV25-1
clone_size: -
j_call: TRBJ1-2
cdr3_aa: CASSEGPGVGNYGYTF

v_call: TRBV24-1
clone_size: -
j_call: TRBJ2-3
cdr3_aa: CATSDSAYVLGTQYF

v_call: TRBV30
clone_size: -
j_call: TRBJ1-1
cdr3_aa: CAWSSRDSPLAFF

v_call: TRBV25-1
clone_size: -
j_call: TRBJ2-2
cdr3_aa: CASRGTGNTGELFF

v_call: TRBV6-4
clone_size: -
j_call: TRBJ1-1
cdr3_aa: CASSPQTGMNTEAFF

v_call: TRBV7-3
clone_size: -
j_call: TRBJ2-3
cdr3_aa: CASSSSSTDTQYF

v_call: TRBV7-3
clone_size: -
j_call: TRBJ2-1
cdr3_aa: CASSLRPGGAYNEQFF